These 4 T cell receptor beta chains came from one sample sequenced in a study of blood T cell repertoires in COVID-19. Profiled with immunoSEQ multiplex PCR; TCRdb holds only in-frame clones, not every one. The data show approximately 170,000 clones, about 89% seen once. Sequencing was done on a sample of peripheral blood. These receptors were taken from a man aged 18-30 years who had recovered from COVID-19.

The V and J genes are TRBV11-3 and TRBJ2-1; 7 nucleotides agree with TRBD2. CDR3 size: 15 residues. CDR1 is SGHNT, CDR2 YENEEA, per germline. J lost 2 bases, V lost 5 bases, and 6 bases had no gene match. This CDR3 reads CASSRTRGTYNEQFF. CDR3 nucleotides: TGTGCCAGCAGCCGGACTAGGGGTACCTACAATGAGCAGTTCTTC.

V usage is TRBV4-3 and J usage is TRBJ1-2; possibly TRBD1 for D (5 bases). This CDR3 comprises 13 residues. Trimming removed 0 bases from V and 4 bases from J, with 6 bases in between. Per the germline V gene, CDR1 is LGHNA and CDR2 is YSLEER. CDR3 in DNA: TGCGCCAGCAGCCAAGAGACAGCCTATGGCTACACCTTC. The encoded protein is CASSQETAYGYTF.

The chain couples TRBV6-5 to TRBJ2-1; 14 bases align to TRBD2. This CDR3 is 14 amino acids long. Trimming at V came to 11 bases and at J to 9 bases, leaving 9 bases not matched to a gene. CDR1 and CDR2 (germline): MNHEY, SVGAGI. The DNA for the CDR3 is TGTGCCTCTCTGGGGACTAGCGGGAGAACTGAGCAGTTCTTC. Amino acids: CASLGTSGRTEQFF.

This clone was counted ten times or more. This rearrangement joins TRBV3-1 (or the pseudogene TRBV3-2) to TRBJ1-6, with 8 bases lining up with TRBD1. CDR3 length: 15 amino acids. Germline CDR1 and CDR2: LGHDT and YNNKEL (reference sequence). V was clipped by 1 base and J by 8 bases; unmatched bases: 4. The CDR3, as DNA: TGTGCCAGCAGCCAAGCGGACAGGGATTATTCACCCCTCCACTTT. Amino acid sequence: CASSQADRDYSPLHF.